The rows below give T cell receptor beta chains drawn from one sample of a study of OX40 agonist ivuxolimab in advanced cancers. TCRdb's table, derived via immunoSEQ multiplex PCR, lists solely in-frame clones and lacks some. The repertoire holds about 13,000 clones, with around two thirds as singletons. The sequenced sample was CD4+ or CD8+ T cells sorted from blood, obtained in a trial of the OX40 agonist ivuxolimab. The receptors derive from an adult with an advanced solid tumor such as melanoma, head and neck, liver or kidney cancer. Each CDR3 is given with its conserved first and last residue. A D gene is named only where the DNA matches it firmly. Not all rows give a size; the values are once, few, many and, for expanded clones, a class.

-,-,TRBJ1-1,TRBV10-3,CAISLGTEAFF,TGTGCCATCAGTTTAGGAACAGAAGCTTTCTTT
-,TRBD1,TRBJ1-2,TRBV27,CASRQGARGYTF,TGTGCCAGCAGACAGGGGGCGCGAGGCTACACCTTC
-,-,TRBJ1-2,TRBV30,CAPDWSDYTF,TGTGCCCCTGATTGGAGTGACTACACCTTC
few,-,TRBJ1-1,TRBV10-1,CASSESGTEAFF,TGCGCCAGCAGTGAGTCGGGCACTGAAGCTTTCTTT
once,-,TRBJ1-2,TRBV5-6,CASSPEGVDYGYTF,TGTGCCAGCAGCCCAGAAGGGGTGGACTATGGCTACACCTTC
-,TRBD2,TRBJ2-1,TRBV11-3,CASSPGLAGGYEQFF,TGTGCCAGCAGCCCTGGACTAGCGGGAGGGTATGAGCAGTTCTTC
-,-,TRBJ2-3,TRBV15,CATSRAGADTQYF,TGTGCCACCAGCAGAGCGGGAGCAGATACGCAGTATTTT
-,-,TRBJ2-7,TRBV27,CASSPRDGSYEQYF,TGTGCCAGCAGTCCCCGGGACGGATCCTACGAGCAGTACTTC
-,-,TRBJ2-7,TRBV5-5,CASSPEGGAYEQYF,TGTGCCAGCAGCCCCGAAGGCGGGGCCTACGAGCAGTACTTC
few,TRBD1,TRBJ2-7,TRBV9,CASSVETGTDEQYF,TGTGCCAGCAGCGTTGAGACAGGGACGGACGAGCAGTACTTC
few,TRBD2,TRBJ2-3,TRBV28,CASSSQRGALFFYF,TGTGCCAGCAGTTCCCAGCGGGGGGCCCTTTTTTTCTATTTT
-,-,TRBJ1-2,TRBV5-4,CASSQGWGYTF,TGTGCCAGCAGTCAGGGTTGGGGCTACACCTTC
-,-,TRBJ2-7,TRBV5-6,CASTLTIGDSYEQYF,TGTGCCAGCACCCTTACGATAGGGGACTCCTACGAGCAGTACTTC
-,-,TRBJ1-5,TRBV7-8,CASSLRPINQPQHF,TGTGCCAGCAGCTTAAGACCGATCAATCAGCCCCAGCATTTT
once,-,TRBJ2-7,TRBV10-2,CASRSAPVGIYEQYF,TGCGCCAGCAGAAGCGCGCCTGTGGGTATCTACGAGCAGTACTTC
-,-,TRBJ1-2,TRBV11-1,CASSTTGNLNYGYTF,TGTGCCAGCAGCACGACAGGAAATCTAAACTATGGCTACACCTTC
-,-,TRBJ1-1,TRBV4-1,CASSQGVMVNTEAFF,TGCGCCAGCAGCCAAGGGGTTATGGTGAACACTGAAGCTTTCTTT
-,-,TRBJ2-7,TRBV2,CASGAGQGPYEQYF,TGTGCCAGCGGGGCCGGGCAGGGCCCCTACGAGCAGTACTTC
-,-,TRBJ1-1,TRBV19,CASSVGDWTEAFF,TGTGCCAGTAGCGTAGGGGATTGGACTGAAGCTTTCTTT
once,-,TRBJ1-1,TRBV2,CASRGRDMIEAFF,TGTGCCAGCAGGGGTCGAGACATGATTGAAGCTTTCTTT
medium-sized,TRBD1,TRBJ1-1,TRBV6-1,CASNRQGSTEAFF,TGTGCCAGCAACCGACAGGGTAGCACTGAAGCTTTCTTT
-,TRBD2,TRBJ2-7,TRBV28,CASSRRGGASYEQYF,TGTGCCAGCAGTCGGCGGGGGGGGGCGTCCTACGAGCAGTACTTC
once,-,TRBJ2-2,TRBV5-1,CASSFGFTGELFF,TGCGCCAGCAGCTTCGGGTTCACCGGGGAGCTGTTTTTT
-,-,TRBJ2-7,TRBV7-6,CASSQGPGTYEQYF,TGTGCCAGCAGCCAGGGACCGGGGACCTACGAGCAGTACTTC
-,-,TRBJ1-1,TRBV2,CASSDSYPGAFF,TGTGCCAGCAGTGACAGCTACCCTGGGGCTTTCTTT
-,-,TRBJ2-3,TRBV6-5,CASSPHPDTQYF,TGTGCCAGCAGTCCCCACCCGGATACGCAGTATTTT
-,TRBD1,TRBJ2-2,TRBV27,CASSSTGVTGELFF,TGTGCCAGCAGTTCTACAGGGGTCACCGGGGAGCTGTTTTTT
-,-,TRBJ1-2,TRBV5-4,CASSLAGAGAGYGYTF,TGTGCCAGCAGCTTGGCCGGGGCAGGGGCTGGCTATGGCTACACCTTC
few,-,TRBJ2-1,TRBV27,CASSPLGQGYNEQFF,TGTGCCAGCAGTCCACTTGGGCAAGGCTACAATGAGCAGTTCTTC
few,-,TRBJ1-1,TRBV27,CASRRQSGREAFF,TGTGCCAGCAGACGCCAGTCGGGCCGTGAAGCTTTCTTT
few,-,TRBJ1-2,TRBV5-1,CASSLDYYLYGYTF,TGCGCCAGCAGCTTGGATTATTACCTCTATGGCTACACCTTC
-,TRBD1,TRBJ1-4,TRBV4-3,CASSQDRATNEKLFF,TGCGCCAGCAGCCAGGACAGGGCAACTAATGAAAAACTGTTTTTT
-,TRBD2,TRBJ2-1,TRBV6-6,CASSASGTSYNEQFF,TGTGCCAGCTCCGCTAGCGGGACCTCCTACAATGAGCAGTTCTTC
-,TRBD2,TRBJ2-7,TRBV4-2,CASSERLAGVLGEQYF,TGTGCCAGCAGCGAACGACTAGCGGGGGTCCTGGGGGAGCAGTACTTC
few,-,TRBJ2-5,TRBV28,CASRIYREAETQYF,TGTGCCAGCAGGATATACAGGGAGGCCGAGACCCAGTACTTC
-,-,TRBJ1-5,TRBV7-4,CASSLEGINQPQHF,TGTGCCAGCAGCTTAGAGGGGATTAATCAGCCCCAGCATTTT
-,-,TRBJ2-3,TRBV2,CASRGLPDTQYF,TGTGCCAGCAGGGGACTCCCAGATACGCAGTATTTT
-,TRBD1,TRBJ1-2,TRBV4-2,CASSLGQGDGYTF,TGTGCCAGCAGCTTGGGACAGGGAGATGGCTACACCTTC
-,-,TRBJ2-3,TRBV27,CASSLQWGLGTDTQYF,TGTGCCAGCAGTTTGCAGTGGGGGTTAGGCACAGATACGCAGTATTTT
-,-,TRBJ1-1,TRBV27,CASSLTGFEAFF,TGTGCCAGCAGTTTAACAGGATTTGAAGCTTTCTTT
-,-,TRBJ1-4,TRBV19,CASSMGTATNEKLFF,TGTGCCAGTAGTATGGGGACGGCAACTAATGAAAAACTGTTTTTT
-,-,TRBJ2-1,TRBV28,CASAIDGEAYNEQFF,TGTGCCAGCGCTATCGACGGGGAGGCCTACAATGAGCAGTTCTTC
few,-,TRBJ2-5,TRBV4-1,CASSQERIRETQYF,TGCGCCAGCAGCCAAGAGAGAATTAGAGAGACCCAGTACTTC
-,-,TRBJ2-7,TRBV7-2,CASSLLGQSYEQYF,TGTGCCAGCAGCTTATTAGGCCAGTCCTACGAGCAGTACTTC
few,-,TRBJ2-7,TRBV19,CASSITSTGYEQYF,TGTGCCAGTAGTATAACGTCTACAGGGTACGAGCAGTACTTC
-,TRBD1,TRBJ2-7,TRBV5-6,CASSLGVVIKDRGEQYF,TGTGCCAGCAGCTTGGGTGTAGTTATAAAGGACAGGGGCGAGCAGTACTTC
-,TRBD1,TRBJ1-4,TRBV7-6,CASSSGQGATNEKLFF,TGTGCCAGCAGCTCCGGTCAGGGGGCAACTAATGAAAAACTGTTTTTT
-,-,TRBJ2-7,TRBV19,CASSPSAGYSYEQYF,TGTGCCAGTAGTCCCTCGGCCGGCTACTCCTACGAGCAGTACTTC
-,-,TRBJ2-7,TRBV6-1,CAEGGEQYF,TGTGCCGAGGGGGGCGAGCAGTACTTC
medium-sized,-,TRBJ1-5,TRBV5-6,CASSVQTEYSNQPQHF,TGTGCCAGCAGCGTACAGACAGAGTATAGCAATCAGCCCCAGCATTTT
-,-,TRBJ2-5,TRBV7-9,CASSMERDRETQYF,TGTGCCAGCAGCATGGAACGAGATCGGGAGACCCAGTACTTC
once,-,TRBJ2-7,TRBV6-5,CASTSGSYEQYF,TGTGCCAGCACGTCGGGCTCCTACGAGCAGTACTTC
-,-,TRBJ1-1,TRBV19,CASSLTGSGASEAFF,TGTGCCAGTAGTCTGACCGGGTCCGGGGCTTCAGAAGCTTTCTTT
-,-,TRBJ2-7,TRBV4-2,CASSQDKGLLYEQYF,TGTGCCAGCAGCCAAGATAAGGGACTTCTCTACGAGCAGTACTTC
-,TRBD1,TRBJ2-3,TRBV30,CAWSQGADTQYF,TGTGCCTGGAGTCAGGGGGCCGATACGCAGTATTTT
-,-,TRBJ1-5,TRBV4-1,CASSRPGDSNQPQHF,TGCGCCAGCAGCCGCCCGGGGGATAGCAATCAGCCCCAGCATTTT
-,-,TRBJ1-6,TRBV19,CASRRGNSPLHF,TGTGCCAGTAGACGGGGAAATTCACCCCTCCACTTT